A single sample is the source of the 27 T cell receptor beta chains below, sequenced in a study of cytomegalovirus exposure and HLA in healthy donors (dated by TCRdb to 2015 to 2018). Receptor libraries were prepared by the immunoSEQ multiplex PCR assay. For the multiplex PCR, a mixture combining 60 forward primers for TCR Vbeta segments and 13 reverse primers for TCR Jbeta segments was used. Drawn from immuneACCESS, this table holds only the in-frame rearrangements with V and J called that TCRdb kept. Clones are partly lost; checked studies trace under half to an unresolved V gene and leave the rest unexplained. The sample records fewer than 200,000 clones, around 82% of which are singletons. 4.5% to 6% of the sample is taken by the ten largest. Material: PBMCs. The receptors shown here come from a man aged 35 to 55 in good health and CMV-seronegative.

V and J are TRBV30 and TRBJ2-3, with D perhaps TRBD2 (5 bases). Trimming took 0 bases from V and 2 from J, leaving 15 bases between them. CDR1 and CDR2 (germline): GTSNPN, SVGIG (reference sequence). The CDR3 sequence is 16 residues long. CDR3 region: CAWSVSPSGPTDTQYF. In DNA, the CDR3 is TGTGCCTGGAGTGTATCTCCGAGCGGACCCACAGATACGCAGTATTTT.

This clone occurred a few times. This sequence joins TRBV5-4 and TRBJ1-1, with TRBD1 identical over 11 bases. Looked up from germline, CDR1 is SGHNT and CDR2 is YYREEE (reference sequence). V shed 3 bases, J shed 4 bases, and the junction held 5 bases outside the gene matches. The CDR3 totals 15 residues. CDR3 DNA sequence: TGTGCCAGCAGCTCCCGGGACAGGGGGGGCACTGAAGCTTTCTTT. Translation: CASSSRDRGGTEAFF. Combining the CDR3 with reference TRBV5-4 and TRBJ1-1 gives the whole variable domain ETGVTQSPTHLIKTRGQQVTLRCSSQSGHNTVSWYQQALGQGPQFIFQYYREEENGRGNFPPRFSGLQFPNYSSELNVNALELDDSALYLCASSSRDRGGTEAFFGQGTRLTVV.

The chain couples TRBV4-3 to TRBJ2-7; 10 bases agree with TRBD2. This CDR3 is built from 18 residues. The V and J ends lost 0 bases and 2 bases, in that order; junction bases with no gene match: 10. Germline loops: CDR1 LGHNA, CDR2 YSLEER. CDR3 region: CASSQDFLTSGRAYEQYF. The CDR3 nucleotides read TGCGCCAGCAGCCAAGACTTCCTGACTAGCGGGCGCGCCTACGAGCAGTACTTC.

In regard to this clone: Other DNA sequences in the same sample also yield this CDR3. This rearrangement joins TRBV30 to TRBJ1-3; TRBD1 matches at 9 bases. Trimming cost V 2 bases and J 4 bases; bases outside gene matches: 9. The CDR3 has 16 amino acids. Germline V gene lookup returns CDR1 GTSNPN and CDR2 SVGIG (reference sequence). In DNA, the CDR3 is TGTGCCTGGAGTTTACTACAGGGGGCGAGGGGAAACACCATATATTTT. It translates to CAWSLLQGARGNTIYF. The full variable domain, rest sourced from reference TRBV30 and TRBJ1-3, is SQTIHQWPATLVQPVGSPLSLECTVEGTSNPNLYWYRQAAGRGLQLLFYSVGIGQISSEVPQNLSASRPQDRQFILSSKKLLLSDSGFYLCAWSLLQGARGNTIYFGEGSWLTVV.

The rearrangement links TRBV19 to TRBJ1-5, with 12 bases lining up with TRBD1. Germline V gene data show CDR1 as LNHDA and CDR2 as SQIVND (reference sequence). The CDR3 length is 16 residues. The V segment lost 7 bases and the J segment 6 bases; nucleotides outside the gene matches: 10. CDR3 amino acids: CASIPGQGARSQPQHF. The CDR3 DNA sequence: TGTGCCAGTATCCCGGGACAGGGGGCGCGAAGTCAGCCCCAGCATTTT. Together with reference TRBV19 and TRBJ1-5, the CDR3 gives the full variable domain: DGGITQSPKYLFRKEGQNVTLSCEQNLNHDAMYWYRQDPGQGLRLIYYSQIVNDFQKGDIAEGYSVSREKKESFPLTVTSAQKNPTAFYLCASIPGQGARSQPQHFGDGTRLSIL.

The V and J genes are TRBV7-2 and TRBJ2-7; TRBD2 matches at 9 bases. The V segment lost 5 bases and the J segment 7 bases; nucleotides outside the gene matches: 6. This CDR3 spans 13 amino acids. Germline lookup yields CDR1 SGHTA and CDR2 FQGNSA. The CDR3 region is CASSAHAGGEQYF. The CDR3 region has the DNA TGTGCCAGCAGCGCCCACGCGGGAGGGGAGCAGTACTTC.

This clone was observed a single time. This chain links TRBV30 with TRBJ2-3; 9 nucleotides align to TRBD1. The CDR3 consists of 13 residues. Germline-derived CDR1 and CDR2 are GTSNPN and SVGIG (reference sequence). With V trimmed by 3 bases and J by 5 bases, 3 bases remained unmatched. Here the CDR3 DNA reads TGTGCCTGGAGGCGGGACAGGGTAGATACGCAGTATTTT. Protein product: CAWRRDRVDTQYF. The complete variable domain, with remaining parts taken from reference TRBV30 and TRBJ2-3, reads SQTIHQWPATLVQPVGSPLSLECTVEGTSNPNLYWYRQAAGRGLQLLFYSVGIGQISSEVPQNLSASRPQDRQFILSSKKLLLSDSGFYLCAWRRDRVDTQYFGPGTRLTVL.

The CDR3 nucleotides are TGTGCCAGCAGCTTTGGATTTCAGGGGACATTCTACAATGAGCAGTTCTTC. It yields the protein CASSFGFQGTFYNEQFF. The chain links TRBV5-4 to TRBJ2-1; tentatively, D is TRBD1 (6 bases). Germline V CDR1 and CDR2: SGHNT, YYREEE (reference sequence). This CDR3 spans 17 amino acids. V was clipped by 2 bases and J by 3 bases, with 18 bases between them.

The chain has TRBV5-1 and TRBJ2-7; 8 bases align to TRBD1. CDR1 and CDR2 (germline): SGHRS, YFSETQ. V was clipped by 3 bases and J by 2 bases; unmatched bases: 7. The CDR3 totals 15 residues. CDR3 sequence (DNA): TGCGCCAGCAGCTCGGGACAGGCTGGGGCCTACGAGCAGTACTTC. It encodes CASSSGQAGAYEQYF.

To note about this clone: An end of the junction differs from the germline gene, which may be a read error. The chain uses TRBV7-9 and TRBJ1-1; no clear D. Germline assignment: CDR1 SEHNR and CDR2 FQNEAQ (reference sequence). CDR3 size: 14 residues. Here the CDR3 DNA reads TGTACCAGCAGCTTATTACTACGAGGCACTGAAGCTTTCTTT. Amino acid sequence: CTSSLLLRGTEAFF.

The CDR3 nucleotides read TGTGCCAGCACCCCGGGAGCCTCTCGGGGGGGTCAGCCCCAGCATTTT. It translates to CASTPGASRGGQPQHF. The chain carries TRBV2 and TRBJ1-5; D may be TRBD1 (5 bases). Germline V gene data show CDR1 as SNHLY and CDR2 as FYNNEI. The CDR3 covers 16 residues. V shed 7 bases and J shed 6 bases, with 22 bases lying between them.

The J gene is TRBJ2-7, the V gene TRBV4-1; D uncertain. The CDR3 extends over 15 amino acids. Trimming pared 0 bases from V and 4 bases from J, leaving 13 bases between. Germline CDR1 and CDR2: MGHRA and YSYEKL. CDR3 sequence (DNA): TGCGCCAGCAGCCAAGATCACGGCAGCGTATACGAGCAGTACTTC. Amino acid sequence: CASSQDHGSVYEQYF.

J is TRBJ1-3 and V is TRBV15; D is possibly TRBD1 (5 bases). CDR3 length equals 14 residues. The germline CDR1 and CDR2 sequences are LNHNV and YYDKDF (reference sequence). V dropped 5 bases and J dropped 0 bases, with 8 bases sitting between them. The CDR3 sequence is CATSLRDSGNTIYF. CDR3 in DNA: TGTGCCACCAGCCTCAGGGACTCTGGAAACACCATATATTTT.

The genes are TRBV7-2 and TRBJ2-3; no definite D call. CDR1 and CDR2 from the germline V gene are SGHTA and FQGNSA. The CDR3 sequence is 14 residues long. V was shortened by 5 bases and J by 7 bases, with 16 bases between the two germline ends. In DNA, the CDR3 is TGTGCCAGCAGCATACCGACTGTTACTTATACGCAGTATTTT. As protein: CASSIPTVTYTQYF.

The rearrangement links TRBV5-6 to TRBJ1-1; D remains ambiguous. CDR3 length: 14 residues. Trimming left V 2 bases short and J 1 base short, with 9 bases between. Germline V gene data show CDR1 as SGHDT and CDR2 as YYEEEE. The CDR3 DNA sequence: TGTGCCAGCAGCTTCCGACACCCGAACACTGAAGCTTTCTTT. This translates into CASSFRHPNTEAFF.

This chain links TRBV19 with TRBJ2-1; 9 bases align to TRBD1. The V gene end was trimmed by 8 bases and the J gene end by 1 base; junction bases not matched to a gene: 6. This CDR3 has 15 residues. Germline CDR1 and CDR2: LNHDA and SQIVND (reference sequence). CDR3 region: CASGNRGLSYNEQFF. The DNA for the CDR3 is TGTGCCAGTGGAAACAGGGGGCTATCCTACAATGAGCAGTTCTTC.

V usage is TRBV5-1 and J usage is TRBJ2-3; the match to TRBD1 covers 10 bases. CDR3 length: 15 residues. The germline gives CDR1 SGHRS, CDR2 YFSETQ. After removal of 3 bases from V and 2 bases from J, the junction contained 3 bases not matched to a gene. Written as DNA, the CDR3 is TGCGCCAGCAGCTACGACAGGGGGCCCACAGATACGCAGTATTTT. The encoded protein is CASSYDRGPTDTQYF.

This CDR3 is CASTPGGRGTEAFF. The CDR3 bases are TGTGCCAGCACCCCCGGGGGGAGGGGCACTGAAGCTTTCTTT. The chain is built from TRBV6-5 and TRBJ1-1; D is perhaps TRBD1 (5 bases). Trimming shortened V by 7 bases and J by 4 bases, and 16 bases separated the two germline ends. Germline-derived CDR1 and CDR2 are MNHEY and SVGAGI. There are 14 residues in the CDR3.

The chain combines TRBV11-3 with TRBJ2-5; D perhaps matches TRBD2 (6 bases). The CDR3 spans 15 residues. Germline CDR1 is SGHNT and CDR2 is YENEEA. Trimming shortened V by 5 bases and J by 1 base, and 14 bases separated the two germline ends. In nucleotides, the CDR3 is TGTGCCAGCAGCACAGGCGGGGTTGCCCAAGAGACCCAGTACTTC. Translated: CASSTGGVAQETQYF.

The chain is built from TRBV6-1 and TRBJ2-7, with a weak D call TRBD1 (6 bases). Germline CDR1 reads MNHNS; CDR2 reads SASEGT. The CDR3 contains 14 residues. The V gene lost 8 bases and the J gene lost 6 bases, with 20 bases spanning the gap. CDR3 in DNA: TGTGCCAGCTACGAACCAGGGGCAAATGGCGAGCAGTACTTC. Protein sequence: CASYEPGANGEQYF.

The V call is TRBV5-1, the J call TRBJ1-5; D is unclear. The CDR3 totals 16 residues. CDR1 is SGHRS, CDR2 YFSETQ, per germline. Trimming removed 1 base at V and 0 bases at J, with 11 bases between. The CDR3 loop is CASSLFPTNSNQPQHF. Here the CDR3 DNA reads TGCGCCAGCAGCTTGTTTCCAACTAATAGCAATCAGCCCCAGCATTTT.

The chain links TRBV7-2 to TRBJ2-3; weak D call: TRBD2 (5 bases). Germline lookup yields CDR1 SGHTA and CDR2 FQGNSA. The CDR3 has 15 amino acids. Between the trimmed V and J ends, which lost 2 bases and 1 base, there was a span of 10 bases. In DNA form, the CDR3 reads TGTGCCAGCAGCTTACTGGTCGGGGGCACAGATACGCAGTATTTT. This encodes CASSLLVGGTDTQYF.

This chain joins TRBV18 and TRBJ2-2; D may be TRBD2 (5 bases). This CDR3 contains 14 residues. The germline V gene has CDR1 KGHSH and CDR2 LQKENI. V lost 4 bases and J 3 bases, leaving 9 bases between the germline ends. CDR3 nucleotide sequence: TGTGCCAGCTCACGACCCGGGGACACCGGGGAGCTGTTTTTT. Its translation is CASSRPGDTGELFF.

Here the CDR3 reads CASSLTGQSSYNEQFF. Here the CDR3 DNA reads TGCGCCAGCAGCCTGACAGGCCAGAGCTCCTACAATGAGCAGTTCTTC. The chain has TRBV5-1 and TRBJ2-1, with a weak D call TRBD1 (6 bases). This CDR3 has 16 amino acids. Looked up from germline, CDR1 is SGHRS and CDR2 is YFSETQ. The V and J ends lost 4 bases and 0 bases respectively, with 14 bases between them.

The V call is TRBV9, the J call TRBJ2-3; TRBD2 matches at 7 bases. The CDR3 contains 15 residues. CDR1 is SGDLS and CDR2 is YYNGEE in the germline V gene. The V segment lost 3 bases and the J segment 2 bases; nucleotides outside the gene matches: 6. The CDR3 region has the DNA TGTGCCAGCAGCGCGCTAGCGGATGTCACAGATACGCAGTATTTT. It codes for CASSALADVTDTQYF.

This sequence joins TRBV30 and TRBJ2-1, with D maybe TRBD2 (6 bases). The V gene's germline CDR1 is GTSNPN and CDR2 SVGIG (reference sequence). The CDR3 totals 14 residues. Trimming took off 2 bases at V and 7 bases at J, with 15 bases between the two ends. CDR3 nucleotides: TGTGCCTGGAGTATCACCGGAGGGATAAATGAGCAGTTCTTC. This sequence encodes CAWSITGGINEQFF.

V gene TRBV11-2 combines with J gene TRBJ2-7; 7 positions match TRBD2. The CDR3 totals 15 residues. V gave up 3 bases and J gave up 1 base; unmatched junction bases: 6. CDR1 SGHAT and CDR2 FQNNGV come from the germline V gene. CDR3 loop: CASSFGLVSSYEQYF. CDR3 bases: TGTGCCAGCAGCTTCGGACTAGTGAGTTCCTACGAGCAGTACTTC.